The TCR beta chain under discussion was sequenced for a study of blood T cell repertoires in COVID-19. Looking at the study overall: Specimens from acute and convalescent COVID-19 originated in the United States, Italy and Spain. Sample material is recorded as cDNA or gDNA derived from T cells, B-cell-depleted T cells, or PBMCs.

Methods used by the authors: Researchers report that nucleated cell counts were estimated from reference gene primer amplification. Here immunoSEQ multiplex PCR was the method, and the copy in TCRdb shows in-frame clones only, minus some. The V and J calls and clone size were taken over from that table, and D and trimming were inferred from the DNA. The data show around 170,000 clones, around 89% seen once. The ends were cut back, 3 bases at V and 0 bases at J, with 13 bases in the middle. This CDR3 region has 16 residues. Germline CDR1 reads LNHDA; CDR2 reads SQIVND (reference sequence). This rearrangement joins TRBV19 to TRBJ2-3, with a tentative D call TRBD1 (5 bases). The origin of this receptor is a man between 60 and 75 years old with acute or convalescent COVID-19. Sequencing was performed on peripheral blood. The CDR3 sequence is CASSIEGASSTDTQYF. For the CDR3, the DNA is TGTGCCAGTAGTATTGAAGGGGCGAGTAGCACAGATACGCAGTATTTT.